The rows below give T cell receptor beta chains drawn from one sample of a study of blood T cell repertoires in COVID-19. The data were produced by immunoSEQ multiplex PCR, yet TCRdb's version contains in-frame clones alone and is incomplete. The repertoire holds about 300,000 clones, approximately 89% seen once, with 1.5% to 2% in the top ten. Sequences were obtained from peripheral blood. The receptors derive from a woman in her 30s with COVID-19, enrolled during active disease. The CDR3 runs from the conserved cysteine through the conserved F or W. D genes are given only for firm matches.

d_gene,v_gene,j_gene,CDR3nt,CDR3aa
.,TRBV5-1,TRBJ2-5,TGCGCCAGCAGCGCATCGTGGGGCCAACAAGAGACCCAGTACTTC,CASSASWGQQETQYF
TRBD1,TRBV2,TRBJ1-4,TGTGCCAGCAGATCGCGCGAGACAGGGAATAATGAAAAACTGTTTTTT,CASRSRETGNNEKLFF
TRBD1,TRBV29-1,TRBJ1-2,TGCAGCGTCCCCGACAGGGCAGGAGGCTACACCTTC,CSVPDRAGGYTF
TRBD1,TRBV6-2/TRBV6-3,TRBJ2-5,TGTGCCAGCAGCCCCGACAGGGAGCCCCAAGAGACCCAGTACTTC,CASSPDREPQETQYF
TRBD2,TRBV29-1,TRBJ2-1,TGCAGCGTTCGCCCGGGGGGTGAGCAGTTCTTC,CSVRPGGEQFF
.,TRBV28,TRBJ1-1,TGTGCCAGCAGTTTATCTGTCAGGGGTGAAGCTTTCTTT,CASSLSVRGEAFF
.,TRBV18,TRBJ1-2,TGTGCCAGCTCACCACTCGGGCAGGGCGACGGCTACACCTTC,CASSPLGQGDGYTF
TRBD2,TRBV11-3,TRBJ2-5,TGTGCCAGCAGCTTACAAGGACTAGCGGGGGGAGAGACCCAGTACTTC,CASSLQGLAGGETQYF
.,TRBV12-2,TRBJ2-3,TGTGCAAGTCGCTTAGCGCGGGTAGCGGGGCCAGATACGCAGTATTTT,CASRLARVAGPDTQYF
.,TRBV6-5,TRBJ2-2,TGTGCCAGCAGTTACTCGCGACAGCGCACCGGGGAGCTGTTTTTT,CASSYSRQRTGELFF
.,TRBV9,TRBJ2-5,TGTGCCAGCAGCGTAGCCGGCCAGGCCCAAGAGACCCAGTACTTC,CASSVAGQAQETQYF